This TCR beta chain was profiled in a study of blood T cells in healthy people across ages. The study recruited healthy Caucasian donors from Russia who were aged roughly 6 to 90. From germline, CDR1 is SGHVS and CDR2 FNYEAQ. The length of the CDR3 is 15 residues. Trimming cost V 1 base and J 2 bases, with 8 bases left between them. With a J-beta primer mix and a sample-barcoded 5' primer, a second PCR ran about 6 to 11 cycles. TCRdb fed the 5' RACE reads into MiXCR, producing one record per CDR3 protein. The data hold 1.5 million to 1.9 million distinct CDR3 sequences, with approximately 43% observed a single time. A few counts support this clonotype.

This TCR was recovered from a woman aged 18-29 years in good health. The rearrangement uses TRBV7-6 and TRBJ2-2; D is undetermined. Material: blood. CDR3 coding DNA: TGTGCCAGCAGCTTAGGACCGCAAAACACCGGGGAGCTGTTTTTT. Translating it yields CASSLGPQNTGELFF.